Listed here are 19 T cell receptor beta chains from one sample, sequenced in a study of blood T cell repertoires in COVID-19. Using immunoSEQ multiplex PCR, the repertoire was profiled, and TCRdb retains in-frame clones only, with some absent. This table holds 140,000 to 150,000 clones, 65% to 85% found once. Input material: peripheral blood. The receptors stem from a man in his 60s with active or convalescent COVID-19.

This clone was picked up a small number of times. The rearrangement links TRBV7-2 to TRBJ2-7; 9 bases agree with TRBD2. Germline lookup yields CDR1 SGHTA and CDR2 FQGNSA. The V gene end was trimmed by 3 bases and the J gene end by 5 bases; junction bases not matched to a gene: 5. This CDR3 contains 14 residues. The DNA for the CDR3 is TGTGCCAGCAGCTTCTCCGGGACTAGCAACGAGCAGTACTTC. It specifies CASSFSGTSNEQYF.

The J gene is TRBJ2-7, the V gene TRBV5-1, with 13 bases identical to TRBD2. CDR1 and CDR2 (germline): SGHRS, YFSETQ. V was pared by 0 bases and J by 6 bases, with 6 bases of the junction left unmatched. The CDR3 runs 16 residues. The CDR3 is CASSLAPGLAGVEQYF. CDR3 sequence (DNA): TGCGCCAGCAGCTTGGCTCCCGGACTAGCGGGAGTCGAGCAGTACTTC.

The CDR3 sequence: CASSPTEYNEQFF. The CDR3 bases are TGTGCCAGCTCACCAACTGAGTACAATGAGCAGTTCTTC. The chain links TRBV18 to TRBJ2-1; no firm D call. Per the germline V gene, CDR1 is KGHSH and CDR2 is LQKENI. The V end was cut by 2 bases, the J end by 4 bases, with 6 bases between. This CDR3 is 13 amino acids long.

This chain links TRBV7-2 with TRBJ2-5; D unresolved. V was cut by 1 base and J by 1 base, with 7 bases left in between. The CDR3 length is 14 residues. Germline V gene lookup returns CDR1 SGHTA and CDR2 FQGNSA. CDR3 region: CASSLDGRQETQYF. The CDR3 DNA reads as TGTGCCAGCAGCTTAGATGGCCGCCAAGAGACCCAGTACTTC.

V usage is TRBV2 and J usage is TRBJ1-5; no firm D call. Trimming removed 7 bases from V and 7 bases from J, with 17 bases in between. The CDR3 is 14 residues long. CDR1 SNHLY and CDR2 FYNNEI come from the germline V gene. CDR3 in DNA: TGTGCCAGCACCGCGGAAGGAGGAGGGCAGCCCCAGCATTTT. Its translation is CASTAEGGGQPQHF.

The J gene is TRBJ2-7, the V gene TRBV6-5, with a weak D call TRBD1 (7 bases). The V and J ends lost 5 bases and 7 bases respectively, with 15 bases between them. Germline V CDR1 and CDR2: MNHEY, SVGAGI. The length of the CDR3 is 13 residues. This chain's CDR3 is CASSRGQAGEQYF. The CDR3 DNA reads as TGTGCCAGCAGTCGTGGACAGGCGGGGGAGCAGTACTTC.

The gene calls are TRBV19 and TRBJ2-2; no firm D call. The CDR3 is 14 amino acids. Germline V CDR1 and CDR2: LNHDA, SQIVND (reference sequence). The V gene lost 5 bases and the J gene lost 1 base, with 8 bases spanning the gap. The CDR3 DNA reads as TGTGCCAGTAGTTTTAACAGGAACACCGGGGAGCTGTTTTTT. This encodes CASSFNRNTGELFF.

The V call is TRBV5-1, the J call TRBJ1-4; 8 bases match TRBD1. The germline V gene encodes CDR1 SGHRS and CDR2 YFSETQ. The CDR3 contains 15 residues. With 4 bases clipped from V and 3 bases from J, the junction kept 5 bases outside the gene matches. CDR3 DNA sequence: TGCGCCAGCAGCGACGACAGGGGAGCTAATGAAAAACTGTTTTTT. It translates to CASSDDRGANEKLFF.

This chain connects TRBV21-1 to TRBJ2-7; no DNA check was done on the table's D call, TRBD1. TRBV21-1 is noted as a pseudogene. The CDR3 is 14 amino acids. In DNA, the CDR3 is TGTGCCAGCACCCTGGGACAGGGGGTTTACGAGCAGTACTTC. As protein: CASTLGQGVYEQYF.

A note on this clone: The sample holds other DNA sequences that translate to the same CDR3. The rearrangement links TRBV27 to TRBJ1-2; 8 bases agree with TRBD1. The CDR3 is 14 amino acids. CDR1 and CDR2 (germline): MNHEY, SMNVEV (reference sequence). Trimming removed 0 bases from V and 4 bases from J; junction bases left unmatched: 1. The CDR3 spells CASSLSGQGYGYTF. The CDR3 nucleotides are TGTGCCAGCAGTTTATCTGGACAGGGCTATGGCTACACCTTC.

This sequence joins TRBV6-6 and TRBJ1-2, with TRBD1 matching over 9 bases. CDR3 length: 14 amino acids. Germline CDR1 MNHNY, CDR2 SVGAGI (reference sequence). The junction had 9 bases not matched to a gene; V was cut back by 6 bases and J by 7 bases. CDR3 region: CASRPPTGGLGYTF. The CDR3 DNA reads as TGTGCCAGCAGACCTCCAACAGGGGGCCTTGGCTACACCTTC.

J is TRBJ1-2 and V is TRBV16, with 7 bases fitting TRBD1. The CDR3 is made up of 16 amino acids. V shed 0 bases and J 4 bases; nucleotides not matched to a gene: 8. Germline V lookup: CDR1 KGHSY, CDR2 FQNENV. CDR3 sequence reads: CASSQSQGVLLYGYTF. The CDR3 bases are TGTGCCAGCAGCCAATCTCAGGGGGTACTACTCTATGGCTACACCTTC.

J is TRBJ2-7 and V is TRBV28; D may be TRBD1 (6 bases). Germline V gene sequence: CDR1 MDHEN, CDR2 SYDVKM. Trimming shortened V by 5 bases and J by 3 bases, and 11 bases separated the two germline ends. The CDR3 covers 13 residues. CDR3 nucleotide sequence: TGTGCCAGCAGTAGGACAGATATCTACGAGCAGTACTTC. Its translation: CASSRTDIYEQYF.

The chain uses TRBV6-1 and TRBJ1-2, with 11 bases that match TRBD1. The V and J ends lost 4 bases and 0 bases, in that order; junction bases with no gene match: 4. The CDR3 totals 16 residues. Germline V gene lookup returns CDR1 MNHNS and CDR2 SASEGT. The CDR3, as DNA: TGTGCCAGCAGTGGGACAGGGGGCTTTGCTAACTATGGCTACACCTTC. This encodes CASSGTGGFANYGYTF.

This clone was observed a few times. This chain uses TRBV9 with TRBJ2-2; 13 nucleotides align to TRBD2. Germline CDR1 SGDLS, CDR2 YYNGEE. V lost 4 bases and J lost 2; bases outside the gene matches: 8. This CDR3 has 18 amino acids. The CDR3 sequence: CASSRGLAGESNTGELFF. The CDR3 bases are TGTGCCAGCAGCCGTGGACTAGCGGGAGAATCTAACACCGGGGAGCTGTTTTTT.

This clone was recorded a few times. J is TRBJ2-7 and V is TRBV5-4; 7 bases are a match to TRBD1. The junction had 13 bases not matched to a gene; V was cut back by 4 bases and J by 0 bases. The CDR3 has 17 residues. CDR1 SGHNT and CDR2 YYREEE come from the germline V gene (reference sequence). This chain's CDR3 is CASSAPKSTGLSYEQYF. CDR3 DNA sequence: TGTGCCAGCAGCGCCCCAAAGTCGACAGGGCTCTCCTACGAGCAGTACTTC. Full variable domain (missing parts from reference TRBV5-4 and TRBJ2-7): ETGVTQSPTHLIKTRGQQVTLRCSSQSGHNTVSWYQQALGQGPQFIFQYYREEENGRGNFPPRFSGLQFPNYSSELNVNALELDDSALYLCASSAPKSTGLSYEQYFGPGTRLTVT.

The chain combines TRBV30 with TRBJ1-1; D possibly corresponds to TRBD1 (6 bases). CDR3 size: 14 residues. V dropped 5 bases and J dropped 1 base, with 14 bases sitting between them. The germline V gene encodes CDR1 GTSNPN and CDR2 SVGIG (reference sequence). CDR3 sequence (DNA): TGTGCCTGGCGGGGGGCACTCCGGAACACTGAAGCTTTCTTT. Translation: CAWRGALRNTEAFF.

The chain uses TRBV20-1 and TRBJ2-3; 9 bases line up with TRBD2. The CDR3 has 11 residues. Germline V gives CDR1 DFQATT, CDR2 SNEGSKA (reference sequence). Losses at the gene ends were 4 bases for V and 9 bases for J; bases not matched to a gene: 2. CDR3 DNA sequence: TGCAGTGCTAAGAGCGGGAGGACGCAGTATTTT. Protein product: CSAKSGRTQYF.

This chain's CDR3 is CASSLVGTSGRADTDTQYF. In DNA form, the CDR3 reads TGCGCCAGCAGCTTGGTCGGGACTAGCGGGAGGGCCGACACAGATACGCAGTATTTT. The gene calls are TRBV5-1 and TRBJ2-3, with TRBD2 matching over 16 bases. Germline CDR1 SGHRS, CDR2 YFSETQ. With V trimmed by 0 bases and J by 2 bases, 6 bases remained unmatched. The CDR3 sequence is 19 residues long.